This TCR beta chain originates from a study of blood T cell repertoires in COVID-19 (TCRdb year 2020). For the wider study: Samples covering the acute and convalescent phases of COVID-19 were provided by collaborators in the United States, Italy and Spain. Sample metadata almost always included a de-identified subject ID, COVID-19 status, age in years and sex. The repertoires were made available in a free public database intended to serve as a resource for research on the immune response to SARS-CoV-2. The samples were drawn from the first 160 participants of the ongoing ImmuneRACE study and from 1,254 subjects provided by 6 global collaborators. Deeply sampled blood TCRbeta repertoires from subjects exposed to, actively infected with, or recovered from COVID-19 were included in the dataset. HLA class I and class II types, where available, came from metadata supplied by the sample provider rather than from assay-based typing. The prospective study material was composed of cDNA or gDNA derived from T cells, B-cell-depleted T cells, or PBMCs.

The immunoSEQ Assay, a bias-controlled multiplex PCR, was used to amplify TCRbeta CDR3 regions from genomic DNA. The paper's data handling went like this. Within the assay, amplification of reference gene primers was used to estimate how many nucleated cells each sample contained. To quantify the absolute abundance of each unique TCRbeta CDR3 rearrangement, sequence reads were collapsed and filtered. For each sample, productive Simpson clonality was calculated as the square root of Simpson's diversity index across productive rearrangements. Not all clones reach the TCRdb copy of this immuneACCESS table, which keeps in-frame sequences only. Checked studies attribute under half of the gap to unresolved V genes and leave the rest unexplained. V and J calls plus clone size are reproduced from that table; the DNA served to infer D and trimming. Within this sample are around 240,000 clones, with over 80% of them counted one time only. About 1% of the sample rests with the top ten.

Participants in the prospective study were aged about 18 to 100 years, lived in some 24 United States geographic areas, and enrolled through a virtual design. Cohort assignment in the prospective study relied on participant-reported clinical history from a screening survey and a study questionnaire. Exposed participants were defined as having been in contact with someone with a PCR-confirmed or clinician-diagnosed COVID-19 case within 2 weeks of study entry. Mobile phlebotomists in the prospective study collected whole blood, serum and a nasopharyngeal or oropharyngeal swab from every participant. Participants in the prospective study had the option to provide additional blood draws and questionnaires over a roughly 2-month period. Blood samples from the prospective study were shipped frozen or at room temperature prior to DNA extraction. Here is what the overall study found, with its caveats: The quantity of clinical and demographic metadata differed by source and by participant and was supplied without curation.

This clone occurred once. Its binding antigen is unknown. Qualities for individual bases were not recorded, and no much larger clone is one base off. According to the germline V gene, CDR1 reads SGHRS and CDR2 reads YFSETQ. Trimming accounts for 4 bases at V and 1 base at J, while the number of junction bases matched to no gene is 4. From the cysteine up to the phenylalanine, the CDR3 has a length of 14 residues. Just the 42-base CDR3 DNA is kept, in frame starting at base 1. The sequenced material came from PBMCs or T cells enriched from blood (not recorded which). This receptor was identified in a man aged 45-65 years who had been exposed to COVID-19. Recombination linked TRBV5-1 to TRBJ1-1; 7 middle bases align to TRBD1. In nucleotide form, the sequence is TGCGCCAGCAGCATACGGACAGGGAACACTGAAGCTTTCTTT. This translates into CASSIRTGNTEAFF.